These 4 T cell receptor beta chains were all obtained from the same sample, sequenced in a study of T cell responses to AZD1222 COVID-19 vaccine. Profiled with immunoSEQ multiplex PCR; TCRdb holds only in-frame clones, not every one. The data hold roughly 200,000 clones, with about 89% observed a single time. Material: peripheral blood, obtained 28 days after the second AZD1222 dose. Receptors originate from an adult who received the AZD1222 COVID-19 vaccine.

This chain uses TRBV28 with TRBJ2-1; 10 bases align to TRBD1. CDR3 size: 17 residues. Germline CDR1 is MDHEN and CDR2 is SYDVKM. Trimming cost V 7 bases and J 6 bases; bases outside gene matches: 15. The CDR3 DNA reads as TGTGCCAGCAAGCCCACCGGGACAGGGGTCCGGCCCAATGAGCAGTTCTTC. This gives the protein CASKPTGTGVRPNEQFF.

This sequence joins TRBV5-1 and TRBJ1-3; D unresolved. From germline, CDR1 is SGHRS and CDR2 YFSETQ. This CDR3 is built from 14 residues. Trimming took off 4 bases at V and 4 bases at J, with 12 bases between the two ends. The CDR3 nucleotides are TGCGCCAGCAGCCTGGGTGGTAAGGGAAACACCATATATTTT. Translated: CASSLGGKGNTIYF. The variable domain in full, with the rest retrieved from reference TRBV5-1 and TRBJ1-3, is KAGVTQTPRYLIKTRGQQVTLSCSPISGHRSVSWYQQTPGQGLQFLFEYFSETQRNKGNFPGRFSGRQFSNSRSEMNVSTLELGDSALYLCASSLGGKGNTIYFGEGSWLTVV.

The chain is built from TRBV5-1 and TRBJ2-2; TRBD1 matches at 8 bases. Germline trimming cut 3 bases from V and 5 bases from J; bases unmatched to any gene: 0. The CDR3 loop spans 13 amino acids. CDR1 is SGHRS and CDR2 is YFSETQ in the germline V gene. The CDR3 spells CASSWTGTGELFF. The CDR3 DNA is TGCGCCAGCAGCTGGACAGGGACCGGGGAGCTGTTTTTT.

The chain joins TRBV30 to TRBJ2-7; 7 bases match TRBD2. After removal of 5 bases from V and 4 bases from J, the junction contained 11 bases not matched to a gene. The CDR3 consists of 14 residues. The V gene's germline CDR1 is GTSNPN and CDR2 SVGIG (reference sequence). The CDR3 DNA reads TGTGCCTGGGAAGGGAGGGGAACGAGGTACGAGCAGTACTTC. Its protein product is CAWEGRGTRYEQYF.